The sequence of this TCR beta chain was determined in a study of neurological immune-mediated disorders. Across the study: Disease course was recorded as relapsing-remitting for around 31 and secondary progressive for about 8.5% of the 34 multiple sclerosis patients. Study results and limitations: Expanded clones shared no identical CDR3 amino acid sequences across subjects, which suggested private TCR-beta repertoires in all groups. In HTLV-1-associated myelopathy, TCR clonal expansion was greatest, and in multiple sclerosis it was least, below healthy controls. Phylogenetic grouping assigned the repertoires of 18 of 34 multiple sclerosis patients to a single related-CDR3 cluster, representing a possible signature.

TCRdb fed the 5' RACE reads into MiXCR, producing one record per CDR3 protein. This sample yields about 92,000 distinct CDR3 sequences, of which under 4.5% are seen a single time; 2.5% to 3% belongs to the top ten. This clonotype was seen ten or more times. The antigen is not known. V shed 0 bases and J shed 5 bases, with 12 bases lying between them. Germline V CDR1 and CDR2: SGDLS, YYNGEE. There are 14 residues in the CDR3. Sample: PBMCs. The TCR originated in a woman between 50 and 59 years old with multiple sclerosis. The gene calls are TRBV9 and TRBJ2-7; the D is unclear. The CDR3 protein is CASSVGQATNEQYF. CDR3 in DNA: TGTGCCAGCAGCGTAGGTCAGGCAACTAACGAGCAGTACTTC.